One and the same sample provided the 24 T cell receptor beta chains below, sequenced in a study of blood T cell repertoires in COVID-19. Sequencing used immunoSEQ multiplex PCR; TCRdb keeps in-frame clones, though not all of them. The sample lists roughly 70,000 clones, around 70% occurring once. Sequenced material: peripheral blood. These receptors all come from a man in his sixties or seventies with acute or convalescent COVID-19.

The CDR3 bases are TGTGCCAGCAGCTCCTCCGGGACTAGCGGACTGAACATGTTAGCCAAAAACATTCAGTACTTC. It codes for CASSSSGTSGLNMLAKNIQYF. The rearrangement links TRBV7-8 to TRBJ2-4; the match to TRBD2 covers 11 bases. From germline, CDR1 is SGHVS and CDR2 FQNEAQ. V dropped 4 bases and J dropped 0; count of bases not matched to a gene: 17. The CDR3 spans 21 residues.

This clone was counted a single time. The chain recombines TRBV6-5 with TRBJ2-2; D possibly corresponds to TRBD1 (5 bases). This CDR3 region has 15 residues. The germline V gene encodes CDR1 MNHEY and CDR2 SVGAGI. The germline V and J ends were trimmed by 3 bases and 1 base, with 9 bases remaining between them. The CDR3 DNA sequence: TGTGCCAGCAGTTATCGGACATTGAACACCGGGGAGCTGTTTTTT. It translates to CASSYRTLNTGELFF.

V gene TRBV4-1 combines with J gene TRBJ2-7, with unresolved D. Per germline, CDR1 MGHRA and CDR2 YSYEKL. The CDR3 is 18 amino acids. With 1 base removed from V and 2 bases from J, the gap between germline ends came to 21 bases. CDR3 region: CASSQVPLTWPSTYEQYF. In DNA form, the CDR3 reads TGCGCCAGCAGCCAAGTTCCCCTGACTTGGCCAAGCACCTACGAGCAGTACTTC.

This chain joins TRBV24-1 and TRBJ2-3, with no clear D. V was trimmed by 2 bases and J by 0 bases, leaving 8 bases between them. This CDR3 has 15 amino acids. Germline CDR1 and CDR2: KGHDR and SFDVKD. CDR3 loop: CATSDYQSSTDTQYF. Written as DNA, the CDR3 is TGTGCCACCAGTGATTACCAGTCTAGCACAGATACGCAGTATTTT.

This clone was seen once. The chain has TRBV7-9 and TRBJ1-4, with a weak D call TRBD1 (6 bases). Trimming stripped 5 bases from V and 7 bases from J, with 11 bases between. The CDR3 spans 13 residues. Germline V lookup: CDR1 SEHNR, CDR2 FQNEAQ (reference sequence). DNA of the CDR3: TGTGCCAGCAGCCGGGACATACCTGAAAAACTGTTTTTT. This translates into CASSRDIPEKLFF.

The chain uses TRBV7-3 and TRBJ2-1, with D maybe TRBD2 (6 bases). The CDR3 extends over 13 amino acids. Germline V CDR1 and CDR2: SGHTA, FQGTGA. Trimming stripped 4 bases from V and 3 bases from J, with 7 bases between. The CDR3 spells CASSWGDYNEQFF. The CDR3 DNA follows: TGTGCCAGCAGCTGGGGGGACTACAATGAGCAGTTCTTC.

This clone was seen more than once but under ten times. The CDR3 is CASRQGAGGYTF. As DNA, the CDR3 is TGTGCCAGCCGACAGGGGGCGGGAGGCTACACCTTC. This chain uses TRBV28 with TRBJ1-2; 10 positions agree with TRBD1. CDR1 MDHEN and CDR2 SYDVKM come from the germline V gene. The CDR3 loop spans 12 amino acids. The V segment lost 8 bases and the J segment 8 bases; nucleotides outside the gene matches: 5.

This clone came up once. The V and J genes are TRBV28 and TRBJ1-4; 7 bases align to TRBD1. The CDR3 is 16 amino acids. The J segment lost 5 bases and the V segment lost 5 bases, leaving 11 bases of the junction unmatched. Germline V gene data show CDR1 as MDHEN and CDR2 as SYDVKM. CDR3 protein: CASSPLPGQRNEKLFF. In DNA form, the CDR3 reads TGTGCCAGCAGTCCCCTTCCGGGACAGAGAAATGAAAAACTGTTTTTT.

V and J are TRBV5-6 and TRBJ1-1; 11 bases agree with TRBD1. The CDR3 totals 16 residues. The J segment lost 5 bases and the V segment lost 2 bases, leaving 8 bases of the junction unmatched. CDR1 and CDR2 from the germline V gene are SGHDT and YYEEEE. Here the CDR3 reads CASSLRTGGRQTEAFF. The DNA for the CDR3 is TGTGCCAGCAGCTTACGGACAGGGGGCAGGCAAACTGAAGCTTTCTTT. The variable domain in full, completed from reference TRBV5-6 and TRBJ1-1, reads DAGVTQSPTHLIKTRGQQVTLRCSPKSGHDTVSWYQQALGQGPQFIFQYYEEEERQRGNFPDRFSGHQFPNYSSELNVNALLLGDSALYLCASSLRTGGRQTEAFFGQGTRLTVV.

The CDR3 sequence is CASSSGTLDQPQHF. Here the CDR3 DNA reads TGTGCCAGCAGTTCCGGGACACTAGATCAGCCCCAGCATTTT. The chain couples TRBV7-9 to TRBJ1-5, with TRBD1 as a possible D gene (6 bases). CDR3 length: 14 amino acids. The germline V gene has CDR1 SEHNR and CDR2 FQNEAQ (reference sequence). V shed 6 bases and J shed 5 bases, with 14 bases lying between them.

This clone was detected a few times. The CDR3: CASSWSTEAFF. CDR3 coding DNA: TGTGCCAGCAGCTGGAGCACTGAAGCTTTCTTT. The chain recombines TRBV5-6 with TRBJ1-1; D unclear. The CDR3 is 11 amino acids. Trimming took 3 bases from V and 4 from J, leaving 4 bases between them. Germline CDR1 is SGHDT and CDR2 is YYEEEE.

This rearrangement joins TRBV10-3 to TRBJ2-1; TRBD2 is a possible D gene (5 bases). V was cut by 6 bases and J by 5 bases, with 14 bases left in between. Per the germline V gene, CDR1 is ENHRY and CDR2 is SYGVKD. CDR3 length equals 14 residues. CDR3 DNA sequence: TGTGCCATCAGAACGGACTCGGGTGACAATGAGCAGTTCTTC. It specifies CAIRTDSGDNEQFF.

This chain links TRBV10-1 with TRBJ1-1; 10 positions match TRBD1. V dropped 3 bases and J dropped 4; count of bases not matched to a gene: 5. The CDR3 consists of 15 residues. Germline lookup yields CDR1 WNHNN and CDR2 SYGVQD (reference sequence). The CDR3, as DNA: TGCGCCAGCAGTGATCCGGGACAGGGGATCACTGAAGCTTTCTTT. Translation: CASSDPGQGITEAFF.

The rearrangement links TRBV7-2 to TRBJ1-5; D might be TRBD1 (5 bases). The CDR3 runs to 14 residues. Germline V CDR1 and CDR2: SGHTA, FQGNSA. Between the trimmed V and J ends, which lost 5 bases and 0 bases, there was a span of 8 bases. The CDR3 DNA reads TGTGCCAGCAGCCCGGGGGGTAGCAATCAGCCCCAGCATTTT. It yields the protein CASSPGGSNQPQHF.

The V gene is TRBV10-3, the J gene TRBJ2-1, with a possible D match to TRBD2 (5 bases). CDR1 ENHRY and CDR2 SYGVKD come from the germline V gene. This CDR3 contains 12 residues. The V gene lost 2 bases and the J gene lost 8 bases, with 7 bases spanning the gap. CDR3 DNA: TGTGCCATCAGTGAGAGCGGCCATGAGCAGTTCTTC. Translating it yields CAISESGHEQFF.

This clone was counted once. The CDR3, as DNA: TGTGCCAGCAGCTCCGGGATCAATGAGCAGTTCTTC. Protein product: CASSSGINEQFF. This chain connects TRBV11-3 to TRBJ2-1, with D perhaps TRBD2 (5 bases). The CDR3 extends over 12 amino acids. The germline CDR1 and CDR2 sequences are SGHNT and YENEEA. The ends were cut back, 4 bases at V and 6 bases at J, with 7 bases in the middle.

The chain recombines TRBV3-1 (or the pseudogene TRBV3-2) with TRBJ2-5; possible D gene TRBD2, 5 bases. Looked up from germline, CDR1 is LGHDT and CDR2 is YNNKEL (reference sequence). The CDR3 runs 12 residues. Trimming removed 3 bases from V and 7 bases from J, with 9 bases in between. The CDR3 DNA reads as TGTGCCAGCAGCCAGTACGCGGGGACCCAGTACTTC. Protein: CASSQYAGTQYF.

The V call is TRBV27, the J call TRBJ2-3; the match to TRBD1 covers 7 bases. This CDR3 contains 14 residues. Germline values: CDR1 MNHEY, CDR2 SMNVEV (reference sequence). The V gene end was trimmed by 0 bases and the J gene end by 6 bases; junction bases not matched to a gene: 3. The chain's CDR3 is CASSLSGGGDTQYF. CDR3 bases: TGTGCCAGCAGTTTATCAGGGGGCGGCGATACGCAGTATTTT.

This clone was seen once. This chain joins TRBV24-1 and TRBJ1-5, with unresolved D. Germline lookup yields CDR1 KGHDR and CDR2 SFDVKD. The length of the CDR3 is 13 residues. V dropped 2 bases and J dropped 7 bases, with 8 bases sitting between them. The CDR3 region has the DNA TGTGCCACCAGTGATTCTAACAGCCAGCCCCAGCATTTT. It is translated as CATSDSNSQPQHF.

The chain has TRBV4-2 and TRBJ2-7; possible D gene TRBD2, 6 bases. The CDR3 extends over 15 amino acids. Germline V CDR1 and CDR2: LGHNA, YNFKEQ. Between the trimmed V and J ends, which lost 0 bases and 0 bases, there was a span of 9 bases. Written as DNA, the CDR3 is TGTGCCAGCAGCCAAGAAGAGACTAGCTCCTACGAGCAGTACTTC. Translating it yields CASSQEETSSYEQYF.

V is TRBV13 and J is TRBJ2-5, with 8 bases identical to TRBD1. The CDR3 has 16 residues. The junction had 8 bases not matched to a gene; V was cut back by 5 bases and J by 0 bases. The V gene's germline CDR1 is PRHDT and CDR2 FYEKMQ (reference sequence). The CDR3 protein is CASSISMGQDQETQYF. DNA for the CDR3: TGTGCCAGCAGCATAAGCATGGGACAGGACCAAGAGACCCAGTACTTC.

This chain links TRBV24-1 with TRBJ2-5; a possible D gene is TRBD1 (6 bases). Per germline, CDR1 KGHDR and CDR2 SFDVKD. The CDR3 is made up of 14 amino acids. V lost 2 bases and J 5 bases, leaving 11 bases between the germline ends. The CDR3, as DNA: TGTGCCACCAGTGATTCAACAGGGCGCGAGACCCAGTACTTC. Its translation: CATSDSTGRETQYF.

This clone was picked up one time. CDR3 DNA: TGTGCCAGCGGTAGCGGGGCCCTCTACGAGCAGTACTTC. It encodes CASGSGALYEQYF. The rearrangement links TRBV28 to TRBJ2-7; 8 bases align to TRBD2. The CDR3 contains 13 residues. Germline V gene data show CDR1 as MDHEN and CDR2 as SYDVKM. The V and J ends lost 8 bases and 3 bases, in that order; junction bases with no gene match: 6.

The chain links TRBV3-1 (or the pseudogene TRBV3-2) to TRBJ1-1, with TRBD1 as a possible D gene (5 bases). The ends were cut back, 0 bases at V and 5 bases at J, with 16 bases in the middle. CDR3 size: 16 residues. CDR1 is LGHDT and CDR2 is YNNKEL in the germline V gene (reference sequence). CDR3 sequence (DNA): TGTGCCAGCAGCCAAGAAGGATGGAGGGGAGGGACTGAAGCTTTCTTT. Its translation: CASSQEGWRGGTEAFF.